A selection of T cell receptor beta chains follows, all from one sample in a study of cytomegalovirus exposure and HLA in healthy donors. Assay: immunoSEQ multiplex PCR; the TCRdb copy retains only in-frame clones and omits some. The sample has about 110,000 clones; about 87% are singletons. The source material was PBMCs. Receptor source: a young woman in good health and CMV-seropositive. Both conserved end residues are part of each CDR3. D genes are given only for firm matches. Clone size is stated in some rows and not others, as once, few, many or a class when expanded.

cdr3_nt: TGTGCCAGCAGCTTGGCCGGGAGGAGCAATCAGCCCCAGCATTTT; cdr3_aa: CASSLAGRSNQPQHF; d_call: -; clone_size: -; j_call: TRBJ1-5; v_call: TRBV11-2
cdr3_nt: TGTGCCAGCAGCGAGACTCACGCGGTAGATACGCAGTATTTT; cdr3_aa: CASSETHAVDTQYF; d_call: -; clone_size: -; j_call: TRBJ2-3; v_call: TRBV7-2
cdr3_nt: TGTGCCAGTAGTTTCCGCAGGGAAGCGGGCGAGCAGTACTTC; cdr3_aa: CASSFRREAGEQYF; d_call: -; clone_size: -; j_call: TRBJ2-7; v_call: TRBV19
cdr3_nt: TGTGCCAGCAGCGTAGCCCTAGCGGGGTCGAACACCGGGGAGCTGTTTTTT; cdr3_aa: CASSVALAGSNTGELFF; d_call: TRBD2; clone_size: -; j_call: TRBJ2-2; v_call: TRBV9
cdr3_nt: TGTGCCAGCAGCGTTTCCGGGACATCCGATCAGCCCCAGCATTTT; cdr3_aa: CASSVSGTSDQPQHF; d_call: -; clone_size: -; j_call: TRBJ1-5; v_call: TRBV6-5
cdr3_nt: TGTGCCAGTAGTCCCTCCTCGGGGAAACTATATGGCTACACCTTC; cdr3_aa: CASSPSSGKLYGYTF; d_call: -; clone_size: -; j_call: TRBJ1-2; v_call: TRBV19
cdr3_nt: TGTGCCAGCAGTGAAGGGAGAGGGCAGAGGGGGTCCGGGGAGCTGTTTTTT; cdr3_aa: CASSEGRGQRGSGELFF; d_call: -; clone_size: -; j_call: TRBJ2-2; v_call: TRBV2
cdr3_nt: TGTGCCAGCGGTATGGGACAGGGGGGGAACGAGCAGTACTTC; cdr3_aa: CASGMGQGGNEQYF; d_call: TRBD1; clone_size: -; j_call: TRBJ2-7; v_call: TRBV6-1
cdr3_nt: TGTGCCAGCAGCTTAGATCATATCGGGGGAGAGCAGTACTTC; cdr3_aa: CASSLDHIGGEQYF; d_call: -; clone_size: -; j_call: TRBJ2-7; v_call: TRBV11-2
cdr3_nt: TGTGCCAGCAGTGAAGTGGGGGCGGGAGATACGCAGTATTTT; cdr3_aa: CASSEVGAGDTQYF; d_call: -; clone_size: -; j_call: TRBJ2-3; v_call: TRBV2
cdr3_nt: TGCGCCAGCAGCTTGAGCGGGCGGGGGACTGAAGCTTTCTTT; cdr3_aa: CASSLSGRGTEAFF; d_call: -; clone_size: once; j_call: TRBJ1-1; v_call: TRBV5-1
cdr3_nt: TGTGCCAGTAGCGGACAGCCTAATCAGCCCCAGCATTTT; cdr3_aa: CASSGQPNQPQHF; d_call: -; clone_size: -; j_call: TRBJ1-5; v_call: TRBV19
cdr3_nt: TGCGCCAGCAGCTTGACTCCGGTAGCCGGGGAGACCCAGTACTTC; cdr3_aa: CASSLTPVAGETQYF; d_call: -; clone_size: -; j_call: TRBJ2-5; v_call: TRBV5-1
cdr3_nt: TGTGCCAGCAGGACCGGGACTAGCGGGGGGGCTAGCACAGATACGCAGTATTTT; cdr3_aa: CASRTGTSGGASTDTQYF; d_call: TRBD2; clone_size: -; j_call: TRBJ2-3; v_call: TRBV7-9
cdr3_nt: TGCGCCAGCAGCTTTCCGGGACAGGGGGCCCACCTACAGCCGAGCACAGATACGCAGTATTTT; cdr3_aa: CASSFPGQGAHLQPSTDTQYF; d_call: TRBD1; clone_size: -; j_call: TRBJ2-3; v_call: TRBV5-1
cdr3_nt: TGTGCCAGCAGCTTGGGATCCCTCCCCCTCAGTTCACCCCTCCACTTT; cdr3_aa: CASSLGSLPLSSPLHF; d_call: -; clone_size: once; j_call: TRBJ1-6; v_call: TRBV5-5
cdr3_nt: TGCGCCAGCAAGGGGGCTATTGAAGCTTTCTTT; cdr3_aa: CASKGAIEAFF; d_call: TRBD1; clone_size: -; j_call: TRBJ1-1; v_call: TRBV10-2
cdr3_nt: TGTGCCAGCAGCTCCACAGGGCGGAAGACCCAGTACTTC; cdr3_aa: CASSSTGRKTQYF; d_call: -; clone_size: -; j_call: TRBJ2-5; v_call: TRBV7-9
cdr3_nt: TGTGCCAGCAGCGTAGAGAGCGGTCACAATGAAAAACTGTTTTTT; cdr3_aa: CASSVESGHNEKLFF; d_call: -; clone_size: once; j_call: TRBJ1-4; v_call: TRBV9
cdr3_nt: TGTGCCAGCAGTGGAGCCAAGCCCGGGGAGCTGTTTTTT; cdr3_aa: CASSGAKPGELFF; d_call: -; clone_size: -; j_call: TRBJ2-2; v_call: TRBV6-1
cdr3_nt: TGTGCCAGCAGAGGGACAGGGAGGACTGAAGCTTTCTTT; cdr3_aa: CASRGTGRTEAFF; d_call: TRBD1; clone_size: -; j_call: TRBJ1-1; v_call: TRBV2
cdr3_nt: TGTGCCAGCTCGCGGGACAGCCTCTATGGCTACACCTTC; cdr3_aa: CASSRDSLYGYTF; d_call: TRBD1; clone_size: few; j_call: TRBJ1-2; v_call: TRBV18
cdr3_nt: TGTGCCAGCAGCTTAGGCGGGGGGGCTTTTACGCAGTATTTT; cdr3_aa: CASSLGGGAFTQYF; d_call: TRBD2; clone_size: -; j_call: TRBJ2-3; v_call: TRBV7-2
cdr3_nt: TGTGCCAGCGAAGAATGGGGACAGTCCGCGGAAGGCTACACCTTC; cdr3_aa: CASEEWGQSAEGYTF; d_call: TRBD1; clone_size: -; j_call: TRBJ1-2; v_call: TRBV6-6
cdr3_nt: TGTGCCAGCAGTGAGGTGACAGGCATAGGGGAGACCCAGTACTTC; cdr3_aa: CASSEVTGIGETQYF; d_call: -; clone_size: -; j_call: TRBJ2-5; v_call: TRBV2
cdr3_nt: TGTGCCAGCAGTTTATCCAGCTATGGCTACACCTTC; cdr3_aa: CASSLSSYGYTF; d_call: -; clone_size: -; j_call: TRBJ1-2; v_call: TRBV28
cdr3_nt: TGCGCCAGCAGCGACTCGACAGGGAACACTGAAGCTTTCTTT; cdr3_aa: CASSDSTGNTEAFF; d_call: -; clone_size: few; j_call: TRBJ1-1; v_call: TRBV5-1
cdr3_nt: TGTGCCACCAGCAGGGTCAGGGCTGGTGGCGGGGAGCTGTTTTTT; cdr3_aa: CATSRVRAGGGELFF; d_call: -; clone_size: -; j_call: TRBJ2-2; v_call: TRBV15